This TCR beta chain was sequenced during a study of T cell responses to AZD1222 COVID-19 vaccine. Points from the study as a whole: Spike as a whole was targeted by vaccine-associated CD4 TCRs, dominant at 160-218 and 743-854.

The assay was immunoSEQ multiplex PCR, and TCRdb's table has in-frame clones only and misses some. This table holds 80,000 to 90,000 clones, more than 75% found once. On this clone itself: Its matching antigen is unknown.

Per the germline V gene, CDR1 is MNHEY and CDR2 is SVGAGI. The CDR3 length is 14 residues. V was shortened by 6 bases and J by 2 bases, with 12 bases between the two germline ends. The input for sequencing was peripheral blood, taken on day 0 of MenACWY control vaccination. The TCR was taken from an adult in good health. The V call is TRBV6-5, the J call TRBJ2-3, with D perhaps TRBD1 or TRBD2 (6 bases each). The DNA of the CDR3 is TGTGCCAGCAGACAGGGACTTTCCACAGATACGCAGTATTTT. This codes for CASRQGLSTDTQYF.